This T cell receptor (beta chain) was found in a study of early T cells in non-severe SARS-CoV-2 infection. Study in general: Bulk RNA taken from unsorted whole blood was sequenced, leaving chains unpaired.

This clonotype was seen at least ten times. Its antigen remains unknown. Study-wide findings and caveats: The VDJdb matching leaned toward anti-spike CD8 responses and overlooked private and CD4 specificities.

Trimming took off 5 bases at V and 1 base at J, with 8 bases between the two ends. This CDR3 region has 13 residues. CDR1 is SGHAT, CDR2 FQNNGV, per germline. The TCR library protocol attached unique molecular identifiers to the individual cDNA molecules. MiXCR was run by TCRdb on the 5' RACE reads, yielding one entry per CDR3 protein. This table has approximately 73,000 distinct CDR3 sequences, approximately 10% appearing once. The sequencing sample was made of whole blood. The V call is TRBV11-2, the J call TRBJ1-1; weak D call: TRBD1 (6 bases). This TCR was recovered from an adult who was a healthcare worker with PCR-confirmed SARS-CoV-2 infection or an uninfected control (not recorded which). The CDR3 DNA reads TGTGCCAGCAGCCTACAGGGGAACACTGAAGCTTTCTTT. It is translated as CASSLQGNTEAFF.